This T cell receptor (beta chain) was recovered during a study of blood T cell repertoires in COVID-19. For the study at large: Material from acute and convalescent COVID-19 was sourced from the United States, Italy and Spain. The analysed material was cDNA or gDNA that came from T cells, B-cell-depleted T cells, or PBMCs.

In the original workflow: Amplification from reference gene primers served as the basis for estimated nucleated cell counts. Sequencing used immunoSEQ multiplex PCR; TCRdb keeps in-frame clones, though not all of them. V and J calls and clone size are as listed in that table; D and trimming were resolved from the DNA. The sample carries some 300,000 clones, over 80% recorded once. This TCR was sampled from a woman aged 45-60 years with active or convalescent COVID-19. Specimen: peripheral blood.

The chain's CDR3 is CASSASIGELAGSYEQYF. In DNA, the CDR3 is TGTGCCAGCAGTGCTTCCATTGGTGAACTAGCGGGATCCTACGAGCAGTACTTC. This chain uses TRBV25-1 with TRBJ2-7; TRBD2 matches at 10 bases. V dropped 4 bases and J dropped 1; count of bases not matched to a gene: 13. This CDR3 contains 18 residues. Germline loops: CDR1 MGHDK, CDR2 SYGVNS.